This T cell receptor (beta chain) was sequenced during a study of blood T cell repertoires in COVID-19. The CDR3 has 15 amino acids. J gave up 6 bases and V 2 bases, and 7 bases lay outside the gene matches. Per the germline V gene, CDR1 is MNHEY and CDR2 is SMNVEV (reference sequence). This clone came up once. The data were produced by immunoSEQ multiplex PCR, yet TCRdb's version contains in-frame clones alone and is incomplete. Of tens of thousands of clones in the sample, approximately 91% were seen once. The specimen sequenced was peripheral blood. The rearrangement joins TRBV27 to TRBJ1-5; 7 positions agree with TRBD1. This clonotype was sampled from a woman of 80 years or more with acute or convalescent COVID-19. The CDR3 sequence is CASSLHRQGGQPQHF. The CDR3 region has the DNA TGTGCCAGCAGTTTACACAGACAGGGAGGTCAGCCCCAGCATTTT.